A single TCR beta chain is shown here with its context. This CDR3 is 14 amino acids long. Germline V gene data show CDR1 as SGHTA and CDR2 as FQGNSA. Losses at the gene ends were 1 base for V and 8 bases for J; bases not matched to a gene: 4. The source of the sample is a study of T cell changes during pregnancy in multiple sclerosis. Here immunoSEQ multiplex PCR was the method, and the copy in TCRdb shows in-frame clones only, minus some. The sample shows about 80,000 clones, about 90% of them seen only once. This clonotype was sampled from a female donor with multiple sclerosis, enrolled in a pregnancy study. This chain uses TRBV7-2 with TRBJ2-2; 7 bases match TRBD1. Sequenced material: peripheral blood, taken before pregnancy. CDR3 in amino acids: CASSLVGGRGELFF. The CDR3 DNA follows: TGTGCCAGCAGCTTAGTAGGGGGCAGGGGGGAGCTGTTTTTT.